These 32 T cell receptor beta chains originate from one sample sequenced in a study of blood T cell repertoires in COVID-19 (TCRdb year 2020). The protocol used for the library was the immunoSEQ multiplex PCR assay. This immuneACCESS table, as held by TCRdb, lists in-frame sequences with V and J called but not all clones. Of the missing ones, under half trace to an unresolved V gene in checked studies; the others have no known cause. In this sample the table shows about 170,000 clones, 88% of which occur a single time. 25% to 30% of the sample comes from the top ten. Sequencing used peripheral blood. These receptors came from a man aged 55 to 70 with acute or convalescent COVID-19.

The chain carries TRBV29-1 and TRBJ1-1; possibly TRBD1 for D (6 bases). Germline CDR1 and CDR2: SQVTM and ANQGSEA. V gave up 7 bases and J gave up 0 bases, with 18 bases separating them. The CDR3 has 15 residues. The CDR3 coding sequence is TGCAGCGCCAGGGGTAGGGGTCCTGTGAACACTGAAGCTTTCTTT. Translated: CSARGRGPVNTEAFF.

The V and J genes are TRBV19 and TRBJ2-5; D might be TRBD1 (6 bases). CDR1 is LNHDA and CDR2 is SQIVND in the germline V gene (reference sequence). Trimming shortened V by 9 bases and J by 3 bases, and 17 bases separated the two germline ends. The CDR3 extends over 14 amino acids. The CDR3 nucleotides are TGTGCCAGCACCCAAAACAGGGATGAAGAGACCCAGTACTTC. Translating it yields CASTQNRDEETQYF.

The V call is TRBV5-5, the J call TRBJ2-1, with TRBD1 identical over 10 bases. V trimming: 4 bases; J trimming: 4 bases; junction bases outside the gene matches: 5. This CDR3 is 15 amino acids long. Per germline, CDR1 SGHKS and CDR2 YYEKEE (reference sequence). The CDR3 DNA reads TGTGCCAGCAGCCCGGGGGACAGGGGTTACAATGAGCAGTTCTTC. It translates to CASSPGDRGYNEQFF. The full variable domain, rest sourced from reference TRBV5-5 and TRBJ2-1, is DAGVTQSPTHLIKTRGQQVTLRCSPISGHKSVSWYQQVLGQGPQFIFQYYEKEERGRGNFPDRFSARQFPNYSSELNVNALLLGDSALYLCASSPGDRGYNEQFFGPGTRLTVL.

The chain uses TRBV30 and TRBJ1-2; TRBD1 agrees at 9 bases. Losses at the gene ends were 8 bases for V and 4 bases for J; bases not matched to a gene: 5. Germline values: CDR1 GTSNPN, CDR2 SVGIG (reference sequence). This CDR3 region has 12 residues. DNA of the CDR3: TGTGCCATCGACAGGGGGATCTATGGCTACACCTTC. It encodes CAIDRGIYGYTF.

There are a few counts of this clone. This chain joins TRBV5-1 and TRBJ2-7; 10 nucleotides agree with TRBD2. Germline trimming cut 3 bases from V and 2 bases from J; bases unmatched to any gene: 5. The V gene's germline CDR1 is SGHRS and CDR2 YFSETQ. The CDR3 contains 15 residues. CDR3 bases: TGCGCCAGCAGCTCCAGAGCGGGAGGGCCCTACGAGCAGTACTTC. It codes for CASSSRAGGPYEQYF.

This chain joins TRBV6-2 or TRBV6-3 and TRBJ1-5; 8 nucleotides agree with TRBD1. The CDR3 length is 16 residues. Germline V gene sequence: CDR1 MNHEY, CDR2 SVGEGT. The trim removed 0 bases at V and 0 bases at J, leaving 1 base unmatched. The CDR3 bases are TGTGCCAGCAGTTACTCAGGACAGGGTAGCAATCAGCCCCAGCATTTT. It yields the protein CASSYSGQGSNQPQHF.

The chain carries TRBV30 and TRBJ1-3; weak D call: TRBD1 (6 bases). The CDR3 is made up of 17 amino acids. Germline CDR1 is GTSNPN and CDR2 is SVGIG (reference sequence). V lost 0 bases, J lost 0 bases, and 15 bases lay in between. CDR3 nucleotide sequence: TGTGCCTGGAGTGTTGGGGGCAGTGTCCTCTCTGGAAACACCATATATTTT. Translated: CAWSVGGSVLSGNTIYF.

The rearrangement links TRBV18 to TRBJ1-5; 10 bases map to TRBD1. CDR3 length: 17 residues. CDR1 is KGHSH, CDR2 LQKENI, per germline. The V gene end was trimmed by 5 bases and the J gene end by 1 base; junction bases not matched to a gene: 8. In DNA form, the CDR3 reads TGTGCCAGCTCAGCCCGGGACAGGGGATCCAGCAATCAGCCCCAGCATTTT. Translated, it gives CASSARDRGSSNQPQHF.

The chain joins TRBV11-3 to TRBJ2-3; TRBD1 might be the D (5 bases). Trimming took off 5 bases at V and 1 base at J, with 7 bases between the two ends. The CDR3 length is 13 residues. Germline CDR1 SGHNT, CDR2 YENEEA. CDR3 region: CASSARGTDTQYF. CDR3 DNA sequence: TGTGCCAGCAGCGCCAGGGGCACAGATACGCAGTATTTT.

The chain employs TRBV7-2 and TRBJ1-5, with D perhaps matching TRBD1 (5 bases). In germline, CDR1 is SGHTA, CDR2 FQGNSA. The CDR3 has 13 amino acids. Trimming removed 1 base at V and 7 bases at J, with 8 bases between. The CDR3 bases are TGTGCCAGCAGCTTAGAGGGGCTGCAGCCCCAGCATTTT. Its translation: CASSLEGLQPQHF. Using reference TRBV7-2 and TRBJ1-5 for the parts outside the CDR3, the full variable domain is GAGVSQSPSNKVTEKGKDVELRCDPISGHTALYWYRQSLGQGLEFLIYFQGNSAPDKSGLPSDRFSAERTGGSVSTLTIQRTQQEDSAVYLCASSLEGLQPQHFGDGTRLSIL.

This chain uses TRBV5-1 with TRBJ1-2; unclear D gene. The CDR3 has 12 residues. The ends were cut back, 5 bases at V and 8 bases at J, with 13 bases in the middle. Germline V gene sequence: CDR1 SGHRS, CDR2 YFSETQ. The CDR3 DNA reads as TGCGCCAGCAGTTCGGGGATAGGGGGCTACACCTTC. Amino acid sequence: CASSSGIGGYTF.

The rearrangement uses TRBV6-6 and TRBJ1-2; D is uncertain. Germline V gives CDR1 MNHNY, CDR2 SVGAGI (reference sequence). The CDR3 is made up of 14 amino acids. V lost 5 bases and J lost 0, with 10 bases in between. CDR3 region: CASSKLGANYGYTF. The CDR3 region has the DNA TGTGCCAGCAGTAAGCTAGGAGCTAACTATGGCTACACCTTC.

This chain's CDR3 is CASSEAAGGLETQYF. The CDR3 region has the DNA TGTGCCAGCAGTGAAGCAGCGGGGGGGCTAGAGACCCAGTACTTC. This chain uses TRBV2 with TRBJ2-5; 10 bases align to TRBD2. Germline lookup yields CDR1 SNHLY and CDR2 FYNNEI. There are 15 residues in the CDR3. V lost 0 bases to trimming and J lost 4 bases; unmatched junction nucleotides: 2.

The chain combines TRBV6-1 with TRBJ2-7; TRBD1 matches 7 bases. CDR3 length: 14 residues. Germline CDR1 reads MNHNS; CDR2 reads SASEGT. Trimming at V came to 3 bases and at J to 4 bases, leaving 6 bases not matched to a gene. CDR3 amino acids: CASSDPPGQYEQYV. The CDR3 DNA follows: TGTGCCAGCAGTGACCCTCCGGGACAGTACGAGCAGTACGTC.

The chain couples TRBV19 to TRBJ1-6; D not resolved. The V end lost 5 bases, the J end lost 5 bases, and 10 bases lay between the germline ends. Germline CDR1 reads LNHDA; CDR2 reads SQIVND (reference sequence). The CDR3 contains 14 residues. CDR3 in amino acids: CASSSRGDNSPLHF. As DNA, the CDR3 is TGTGCCAGTAGTTCCCGGGGAGATAATTCACCCCTCCACTTT.

V is TRBV5-4 and J is TRBJ1-4; no reliable D call. The CDR3 runs to 15 residues. Germline CDR1 and CDR2: SGHNT and YYREEE (reference sequence). The V end lost 1 base, the J end lost 5 bases, and 12 bases lay between the germline ends. As DNA, the CDR3 is TGTGCCAGCAGCTTGATGCGGGCGGGCAATGAAAAACTGTTTTTT. Translated: CASSLMRAGNEKLFF.

The chain uses TRBV9 and TRBJ2-5; tentative D call: TRBD2 (6 bases). CDR3 length: 16 amino acids. Per germline, CDR1 SGDLS and CDR2 YYNGEE. The V end was cut by 1 base, the J end by 1 base, with 14 bases between. This CDR3 reads CASSVRFGGTQETQYF. In DNA form, the CDR3 reads TGTGCCAGCAGCGTACGTTTCGGAGGGACCCAAGAGACCCAGTACTTC.

This sequence joins TRBV7-2 and TRBJ2-1; TRBD1 might be the D (6 bases). The CDR3 extends over 17 amino acids. The germline CDR1 and CDR2 sequences are SGHTA and FQGNSA. V lost 5 bases to trimming and J lost 2 bases, with 19 bases between them. The CDR3 reads CASSHRRGGTTYNEQFF. The CDR3, as DNA: TGTGCCAGCAGCCATCGCAGGGGCGGTACGACCTACAATGAGCAGTTCTTC.

The chain carries TRBV5-1 and TRBJ1-2, with 9 bases that match TRBD1. V lost 4 bases and J lost 2; bases outside the gene matches: 9. The germline CDR1 and CDR2 sequences are SGHRS and YFSETQ. The CDR3 totals 16 residues. For the CDR3, the DNA is TGCGCCAGCAGCCGCTCGACAGGGGGTTTGAACTATGGCTACACCTTC. This encodes CASSRSTGGLNYGYTF. The whole variable domain, filled in from reference TRBV5-1 and TRBJ1-2, reads KAGVTQTPRYLIKTRGQQVTLSCSPISGHRSVSWYQQTPGQGLQFLFEYFSETQRNKGNFPGRFSGRQFSNSRSEMNVSTLELGDSALYLCASSRSTGGLNYGYTFGSGTRLTVV.

The chain uses TRBV11-3 and TRBJ2-1; 9 nucleotides agree with TRBD2. V trimming: 5 bases; J trimming: 2 bases; junction bases outside the gene matches: 10. The CDR3 consists of 17 residues. Germline loops: CDR1 SGHNT, CDR2 YENEEA. The CDR3 region is CASSLNRLAETYNEQFF. CDR3 nucleotides: TGTGCCAGCAGCCTTAACAGACTAGCGGAAACCTACAATGAGCAGTTCTTC.

The chain is built from TRBV6-5 and TRBJ2-7; tentative D call: TRBD1 (5 bases). The germline V and J ends were trimmed by 5 bases and 2 bases, with 16 bases remaining between them. This CDR3 region has 15 residues. Germline V gene data show CDR1 as MNHEY and CDR2 as SVGAGI. The DNA for the CDR3 is TGTGCCAGCAGTCCCGAGGCAGGGCCCACCTACGAGCAGTACTTC. The encoded protein is CASSPEAGPTYEQYF.

This clone has a count of ten or more. CDR3 sequence reads: CASSEAHFGSASYEQYF. For the CDR3, the DNA is TGTGCCAGCAGTGAAGCGCATTTTGGGAGCGCATCCTACGAGCAGTACTTC. This chain joins TRBV6-1 and TRBJ2-7; D might be TRBD2 (5 bases). CDR3 size: 17 residues. Germline V gives CDR1 MNHNS, CDR2 SASEGT. Trimming removed 0 bases from V and 1 base from J, with 16 bases in between.

This chain joins TRBV2 and TRBJ1-2; 10 nucleotides align to TRBD1. The V gene end was trimmed by 3 bases and the J gene end by 7 bases; junction bases not matched to a gene: 2. Per the germline V gene, CDR1 is SNHLY and CDR2 is FYNNEI. The CDR3 is made up of 13 amino acids. CDR3 residues: CASSEGTGVGYTF. The CDR3 nucleotides read TGTGCCAGCAGTGAGGGGACAGGGGTTGGCTACACCTTC.

This rearrangement joins TRBV2 to TRBJ1-4; possibly TRBD1 for D (5 bases). V was cut by 8 bases and J by 4 bases, with 14 bases left in between. This CDR3 spans 14 amino acids. In germline, CDR1 is SNHLY, CDR2 FYNNEI. The CDR3 here is CASSRGLRNEKLFF. In DNA form, the CDR3 reads TGTGCCAGCTCGCGGGGCCTCCGTAATGAAAAACTGTTTTTT.

The chain recombines TRBV5-6 with TRBJ1-2, with TRBD1 matching 7 bases. V shed 0 bases and J 3 bases; nucleotides not matched to a gene: 2. The CDR3 extends over 14 amino acids. Germline V CDR1 and CDR2: SGHDT, YYEEEE. The DNA for the CDR3 is TGTGCCAGCAGCTTGGGTGACAGGGACTATGGCTACACCTTC. This sequence encodes CASSLGDRDYGYTF. Full variable domain (outside the CDR3, taken from reference TRBV5-6 and TRBJ1-2): DAGVTQSPTHLIKTRGQQVTLRCSPKSGHDTVSWYQQALGQGPQFIFQYYEEEERQRGNFPDRFSGHQFPNYSSELNVNALLLGDSALYLCASSLGDRDYGYTFGSGTRLTVV.

The chain uses TRBV2 and TRBJ1-5; the D gene is possibly TRBD1 (6 bases). Trimming removed 7 bases at V and 0 bases at J, with 13 bases between. This CDR3 spans 15 amino acids. CDR1 SNHLY and CDR2 FYNNEI come from the germline V gene. In DNA, the CDR3 is TGTGCCAGCAACTGGGACATCGATAGCAATCAGCCCCAGCATTTT. It translates to CASNWDIDSNQPQHF.

The V gene is TRBV28, the J gene TRBJ1-2; possibly TRBD1 for D (5 bases). V was shortened by 7 bases and J by 2 bases, with 17 bases between the two germline ends. This CDR3 comprises 15 residues. Germline V gives CDR1 MDHEN, CDR2 SYDVKM. The CDR3 protein is CASTLGGKGNYGYTF. The CDR3 DNA is TGTGCCAGCACCTTGGGGGGTAAGGGGAACTATGGCTACACCTTC.

The chain combines TRBV19 with TRBJ2-7, with a weak D call TRBD1 (5 bases). This CDR3 contains 15 residues. CDR1 and CDR2 from the germline V gene are LNHDA and SQIVND (reference sequence). The V and J ends lost 1 base and 0 bases respectively, with 10 bases between them. In DNA form, the CDR3 reads TGTGCCAGTAGTATAGCGCAGGGCCTCTCCTACGAGCAGTACTTC. This gives the protein CASSIAQGLSYEQYF. The full variable domain, completed using reference TRBV19 and TRBJ2-7, is DGGITQSPKYLFRKEGQNVTLSCEQNLNHDAMYWYRQDPGQGLRLIYYSQIVNDFQKGDIAEGYSVSREKKESFPLTVTSAQKNPTAFYLCASSIAQGLSYEQYFGPGTRLTVT.

The V call is TRBV29-1, the J call TRBJ2-1, with D tentatively TRBD1 (5 bases). Looked up from germline, CDR1 is SQVTM and CDR2 is ANQGSEA. This CDR3 contains 12 residues. V lost 4 bases, J lost 4 bases, and 8 bases lay in between. The DNA for the CDR3 is TGCAGCGTTGTGCAGGGATACAATGAGCAGTTCTTC. It yields the protein CSVVQGYNEQFF.

The chain links TRBV7-3 to TRBJ2-5; TRBD1 matches 11 bases. The CDR3 totals 16 residues. The V segment lost 5 bases and the J segment 2 bases; nucleotides outside the gene matches: 7. Germline-derived CDR1 and CDR2 are SGHTA and FQGTGA. This chain's CDR3 is CASSPRTGGVQETQYF. The CDR3 coding sequence is TGTGCCAGCAGCCCTCGGACAGGGGGCGTTCAAGAGACCCAGTACTTC.

The chain couples TRBV27 to TRBJ1-5; TRBD1 matches 8 bases. V gave up 4 bases and J gave up 4 bases; unmatched junction bases: 3. The CDR3 has 14 residues. From germline, CDR1 is MNHEY and CDR2 SMNVEV (reference sequence). As DNA, the CDR3 is TGTGCCAGCAGTTCCCGGGACAGGAATCAGCCCCAGCATTTT. This translates into CASSSRDRNQPQHF.

This clone has just a few counts. The rearrangement links TRBV4-2 to TRBJ2-5; the match to TRBD2 covers 8 bases. This CDR3 contains 17 residues. Germline trimming cut 4 bases from V and 3 bases from J; bases unmatched to any gene: 13. The V gene's germline CDR1 is LGHNA and CDR2 YNFKEQ. The CDR3 loop is CASSPGGASGGKETQYF. The CDR3 DNA follows: TGTGCCAGCAGCCCCGGGGGGGCCTCGGGAGGCAAAGAGACCCAGTACTTC.